This T cell receptor beta chain was found in a study of cytomegalovirus exposure and HLA in healthy donors. General observations from the study: A few chains tied to CMV proved CMV antigen-specific in vitro. In an earlier analysis, about 87% or about 30%: the productive usage of most TCR beta V segments.

With V trimmed by 6 bases and J by 5 bases, 7 bases remained unmatched. CDR1 and CDR2 from the germline V gene are MNHNS and SASEGT. The CDR3 contains 15 residues. The PCR was carried out with 60 Vbeta primers and 13 Jbeta primers. The table came from immunoSEQ multiplex PCR; TCRdb's copy has only in-frame clones and leaves some out. The sample has about 150,000 clones, roughly 78% seen once; the top ten hold about 3%. About this clone: Its antigen is not identified.

The sample comprised PBMCs. J is TRBJ2-1 and V is TRBV6-1; TRBD2 matches 10 bases. This receptor was taken from a man between 40 and 49 years old in good health and CMV-seropositive. CDR3 bases: TGTGCCAGCAGAAGTGGGACTAGCGACCACAATGAGCAGTTCTTC. This encodes CASRSGTSDHNEQFF.